This TCR beta chain is drawn from a study of T cell responses to AZD1222 COVID-19 vaccine. Findings of the study overall: After two AZD1222 doses, spike-specific TCR breadth and depth rose versus day 0. None of the repertoires were sampled until the peak T cell response had passed.

The CDR3 is made up of 15 amino acids. Germline V lookup: CDR1 SGDLS, CDR2 YYNGEE. Trimming took 4 bases from V and 5 from J; bases not matched to a gene: 8. Produced via immunoSEQ multiplex PCR; TCRdb's table is partial and in-frame only. The sample consists of under 50,000 clones, around 80% of them appearing once. This clone was detected only a few times. Its matching antigen is unknown. This specimen consisted of peripheral blood, obtained 28 days after the second dose of the MenACWY control vaccine. The chain is built from TRBV9 and TRBJ1-3; 8 bases map to TRBD1. The sequence was collected from an adult who received the MenACWY meningococcal vaccine as a control. CDR3 region: CASSPGQGERNTIYF. Written as DNA, the CDR3 is TGTGCCAGCAGCCCTGGACAGGGAGAAAGAAACACCATATATTTT.